The 15 T cell receptor beta chains presented below share a single source sample, sequenced in a study of blood T cell repertoires in COVID-19. This table comes from immunoSEQ multiplex PCR, and its TCRdb copy is limited to in-frame clones, with some not included. The sample holds some 50,000 clones, almost 85% seen once. Sequenced input: peripheral blood. The source is a woman older than 75 with acute or convalescent COVID-19.

The chain links TRBV11-2 to TRBJ1-4; D is unclear. The CDR3 loop spans 14 amino acids. V was cut by 1 base and J by 7 bases, with 10 bases left in between. The germline V gene encodes CDR1 SGHAT and CDR2 FQNNGV. The CDR3 DNA follows: TGTGCCAGCAGCTTAGCGGAGACGACTGAAAAACTGTTTTTT. Translated, it gives CASSLAETTEKLFF.

V gene TRBV5-1 combines with J gene TRBJ1-4, with D hard to call. Looked up from germline, CDR1 is SGHRS and CDR2 is YFSETQ. V was cut by 4 bases and J by 2 bases, with 15 bases left in between. The CDR3 runs to 16 residues. This CDR3 reads CASSLTQEATNEKLFF. In nucleotides, the CDR3 is TGCGCCAGCAGCCTAACCCAGGAAGCCACTAATGAAAAACTGTTTTTT.

This clone showed up just a few times. The V and J genes are TRBV15 and TRBJ2-1; TRBD2 matches 7 bases. V lost 4 bases, J lost 9 bases, and 9 bases stayed unmatched. Germline CDR1 reads LNHNV; CDR2 reads YYDKDF (reference sequence). The CDR3 loop spans 14 amino acids. The CDR3 sequence is CATSKGSGWGEQFF. CDR3 coding DNA: TGTGCCACCAGCAAGGGTAGCGGGTGGGGTGAGCAGTTCTTC.

This rearrangement joins TRBV20-1 to TRBJ2-5; D is perhaps TRBD2 (5 bases). The CDR3 runs 14 residues. V was cut by 3 bases and J by 4 bases, with 15 bases left in between. CDR1 DFQATT and CDR2 SNEGSKA come from the germline V gene (reference sequence). CDR3 sequence: CSASQLASVETQYF. For the CDR3, the DNA is TGCAGTGCTAGTCAGCTAGCTTCGGTAGAGACCCAGTACTTC.

The chain employs TRBV27 and TRBJ2-3, with 12 bases lining up with TRBD2. V was pared by 4 bases and J by 0 bases, with 8 bases of the junction left unmatched. This CDR3 has 18 residues. Germline assignment: CDR1 MNHEY and CDR2 SMNVEV (reference sequence). CDR3 amino acids: CASSSLIGLAGSTDTQYF. The CDR3 region has the DNA TGTGCCAGCAGTTCCCTAATAGGACTAGCGGGAAGCACAGATACGCAGTATTTT.

The gene calls are TRBV12-5 and TRBJ2-3; TRBD2 matches at 7 bases. From germline, CDR1 is LGHNT and CDR2 FRNRAP. The V gene end was trimmed by 3 bases and the J gene end by 2 bases; junction bases not matched to a gene: 11. CDR3 size: 17 residues. CDR3 sequence reads: CASGLGLAGEYTDTQYF. Here the CDR3 DNA reads TGTGCTAGTGGTTTAGGGTTAGCGGGCGAATACACAGATACGCAGTATTTT.

The chain links TRBV7-9 to TRBJ2-1, with TRBD2 matching 8 bases. The germline gives CDR1 SEHNR, CDR2 FQNEAQ (reference sequence). The CDR3 covers 15 residues. Trimming took 4 bases from V and 6 from J; bases not matched to a gene: 8. In DNA form, the CDR3 reads TGTGCCAGCAGCTGGGACCAGCGGGGGCCCAATGAGCAGTTCTTC. It yields the protein CASSWDQRGPNEQFF. The full variable domain, with the rest looked up from reference TRBV7-9 and TRBJ2-1, is DTGVSQNPRHKITKRGQNVTFRCDPISEHNRLYWYRQTLGQGPEFLTYFQNEAQLEKSRLLSDRFSAERPKGSFSTLEIQRTEQGDSAMYLCASSWDQRGPNEQFFGPGTRLTVL.

The V gene is TRBV7-9, the J gene TRBJ1-2; 8 bases fit TRBD1. The CDR3 length is 15 residues. Germline CDR1 is SEHNR and CDR2 is FQNEAQ (reference sequence). The V gene end was trimmed by 0 bases and the J gene end by 1 base; junction bases not matched to a gene: 1. CDR3 in DNA: TGTGCCAGCAGCTTAGCCACAGGGGGTAACTATGGCTACACCTTC. It specifies CASSLATGGNYGYTF.

This clone was seen a handful of times. V usage is TRBV11-2 and J usage is TRBJ2-7; D is perhaps TRBD2 (7 bases). The CDR3 extends over 16 amino acids. Germline V gives CDR1 SGHAT, CDR2 FQNNGV. Between the trimmed V and J ends, which lost 5 bases and 1 base, there was a span of 18 bases. Here the CDR3 DNA reads TGTGCCAGCAGCACGCTCGGGGGGCAAGTATCCTACGAGCAGTACTTC. Translated: CASSTLGGQVSYEQYF. Using reference TRBV11-2 and TRBJ2-7 for the parts outside the CDR3, the full variable domain is EAGVAQSPRYKIIEKRQSVAFWCNPISGHATLYWYQQILGQGPKLLIQFQNNGVVDDSQLPKDRFSAERLKGVDSTLKIQPAKLEDSAVYLCASSTLGGQVSYEQYFGPGTRLTVT.

The genes are TRBV4-1 and TRBJ2-5; possibly TRBD2 for D (5 bases). The V gene lost 2 bases and the J gene lost 5 bases, with 15 bases spanning the gap. Germline CDR1 is MGHRA and CDR2 is YSYEKL. This CDR3 has 15 residues. The CDR3 here is CASSQSVRTGETQYF. CDR3 nucleotide sequence: TGCGCCAGCAGCCAATCTGTAAGGACGGGGGAGACCCAGTACTTC.

The chain couples TRBV4-2 to TRBJ2-7; D is unresolved. V lost 2 bases, J lost 3 bases, and 8 bases lay in between. Germline values: CDR1 LGHNA, CDR2 YNFKEQ. This CDR3 comprises 13 residues. In DNA form, the CDR3 reads TGTGCCAGCAGCCAACTAGAGAACTACGAGCAGTACTTC. Its protein is CASSQLENYEQYF.

V and J are TRBV7-8 and TRBJ2-2; 8 bases are shared with TRBD1. With 2 bases clipped from V and 2 bases from J, the junction kept 4 bases outside the gene matches. Germline V gene sequence: CDR1 SGHVS, CDR2 FQNEAQ. The CDR3 totals 16 residues. CDR3 protein: CASSLIGTGNTGELFF. CDR3 nucleotides: TGTGCCAGCAGCTTAATAGGGACAGGCAACACCGGGGAGCTGTTTTTT.

The chain couples TRBV4-1 to TRBJ2-1; 8 bases are a match to TRBD2. Germline lookup yields CDR1 MGHRA and CDR2 YSYEKL. Germline trimming cut 3 bases from V and 5 bases from J; bases unmatched to any gene: 12. The CDR3 contains 17 residues. Written as DNA, the CDR3 is TGCGCCAGCAGCCAGGAACCCTCGGGGGGGGTCAACAATGAGCAGTTCTTC. This encodes CASSQEPSGGVNNEQFF.

The chain carries TRBV9 and TRBJ2-3, with a weak D call TRBD2 (5 bases). Germline CDR1 and CDR2: SGDLS and YYNGEE. The V gene lost 4 bases and the J gene lost 0 bases, with 9 bases spanning the gap. This CDR3 region has 14 residues. This CDR3 is CASSPWTSTDTQYF. The CDR3 DNA reads TGTGCCAGCAGCCCCTGGACTAGCACAGATACGCAGTATTTT.

This chain connects TRBV27 to TRBJ2-1, with TRBD2 matching over 10 bases. This CDR3 region has 14 residues. Germline values: CDR1 MNHEY, CDR2 SMNVEV (reference sequence). V shed 5 bases, J shed 5 bases, and the junction held 3 bases outside the gene matches. As DNA, the CDR3 is TGTGCCAGCAGTAAAGCGGGGGGGAACAATGAGCAGTTCTTC. Its translation is CASSKAGGNNEQFF.